Given below is one T cell receptor (beta chain) in context. What it binds is not known. Donor samples were obtained from healthy Caucasian individuals from Russia, aged roughly 6 to 90. Then a second PCR, running roughly 7 to 11 cycles, was carried out with a sample-barcoded 5' primer and a J-beta primer mix. TCRdb independently ran MiXCR on the 5' RACE reads; one entry per CDR3 protein. Among about 1.4 million distinct CDR3 sequences listed, around 59% were seen once. This specimen comes from a study of blood T cells in healthy people across ages. General study results and limits: A conclusive naive versus antigen-experienced comparison was prevented by the unsorted PBMCs. Researchers judged that diversity estimates from one million T cells fell short of true values.

The sequence was collected from a young man in good health. Sequencing used blood.

The CDR3: CASSQVGQGYQPQHF. The CDR3 DNA reads TGCGCCAGCAGCCAAGTAGGACAGGGATATCAGCCCCAGCATTTT. The rearrangement uses TRBV4-1 and TRBJ1-5, with 8 bases matching TRBD1. Germline trimming cut 1 base from V and 5 bases from J; bases unmatched to any gene: 4. The CDR3 runs to 15 residues. Per germline, CDR1 MGHRA and CDR2 YSYEKL.